The sequence of this TCR beta chain was determined in a study of shared clonotypes between healthy human individuals. Study as a whole: Ranging from 18 to 49 in age, donors were two women and a few men. Three plates each covered CD4 naive and memory; CD8 naive two, CD8 memory one. General observations from the study: Generation probabilities of non-shared clonotypes were lower (relative to those shared by all four donors).

In regard to this clone: Its antigen is unidentified.

Replicate PCRs for sorted subsets used roughly 200 ng DNA; this equaled about 30,000 T cell genomes. Generated by immunoSEQ multiplex PCR, the TCRdb table keeps only in-frame clones and is missing some. This repertoire shows millions of clones, around 94% found once; its top ten account for 0.13% to 0.15%. Input material: naive CD4+ T cells sorted from blood. The subset: CD45RA+ positively selected. The receptor was derived from a young man in good health.

Here the CDR3 DNA reads TGCAGCGTGGGGGGACAGAAAGATAGCTCCTACAATGAGCAGTTCTTC. Protein product: CSVGGQKDSSYNEQFF. The chain couples TRBV29-1 to TRBJ2-1, with TRBD1 as a possible D gene (7 bases). V lost 6 bases to trimming and J lost 0 bases, with 18 bases between them. The CDR3 loop spans 16 amino acids. Germline CDR1 is SQVTM and CDR2 is ANQGSEA.